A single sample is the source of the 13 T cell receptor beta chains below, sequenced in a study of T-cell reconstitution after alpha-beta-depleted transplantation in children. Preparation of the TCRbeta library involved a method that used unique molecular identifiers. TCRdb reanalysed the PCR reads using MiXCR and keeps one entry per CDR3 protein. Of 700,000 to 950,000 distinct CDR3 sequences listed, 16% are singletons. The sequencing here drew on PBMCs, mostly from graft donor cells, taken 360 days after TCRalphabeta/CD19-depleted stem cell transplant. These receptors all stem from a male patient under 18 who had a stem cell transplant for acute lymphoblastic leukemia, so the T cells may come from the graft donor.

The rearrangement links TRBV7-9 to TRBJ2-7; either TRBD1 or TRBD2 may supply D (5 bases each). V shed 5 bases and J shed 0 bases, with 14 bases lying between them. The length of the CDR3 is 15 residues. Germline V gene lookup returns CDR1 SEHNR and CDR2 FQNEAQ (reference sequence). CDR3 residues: CASSRTRDGSYEQYF. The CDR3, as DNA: TGTGCCAGCAGCAGGACGAGGGACGGCTCCTACGAGCAGTACTTC.

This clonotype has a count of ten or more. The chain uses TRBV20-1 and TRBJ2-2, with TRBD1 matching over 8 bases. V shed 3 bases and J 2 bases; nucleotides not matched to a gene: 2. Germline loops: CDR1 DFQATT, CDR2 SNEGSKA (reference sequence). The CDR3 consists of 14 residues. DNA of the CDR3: TGCAGTGCTAGGACAGGGGCTAACACCGGGGAGCTGTTTTTT. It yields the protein CSARTGANTGELFF.

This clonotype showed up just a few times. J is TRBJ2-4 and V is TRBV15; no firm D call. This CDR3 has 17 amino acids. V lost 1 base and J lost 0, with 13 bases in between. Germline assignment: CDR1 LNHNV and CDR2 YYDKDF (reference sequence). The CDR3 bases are TGTGCCACCAGCAGAGTGGTTCAGGCAATAGCCAAAAACATTCAGTACTTC. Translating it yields CATSRVVQAIAKNIQYF.

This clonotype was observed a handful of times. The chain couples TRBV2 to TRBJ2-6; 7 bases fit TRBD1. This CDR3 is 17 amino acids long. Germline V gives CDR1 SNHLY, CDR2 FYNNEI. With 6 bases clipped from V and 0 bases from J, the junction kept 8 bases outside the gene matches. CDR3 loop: CASRRQGPSSGANVLTF. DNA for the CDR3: TGTGCCAGCAGGCGACAGGGCCCCTCCTCTGGGGCCAACGTCCTGACTTTC.

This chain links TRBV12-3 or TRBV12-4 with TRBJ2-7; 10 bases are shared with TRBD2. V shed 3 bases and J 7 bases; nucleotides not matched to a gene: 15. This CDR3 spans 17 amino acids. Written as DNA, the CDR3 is TGTGCCAGCAGTTTCCGGGCTAGCGGGAGAAATCGAGGGGAGCAGTACTTC. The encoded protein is CASSFRASGRNRGEQYF.

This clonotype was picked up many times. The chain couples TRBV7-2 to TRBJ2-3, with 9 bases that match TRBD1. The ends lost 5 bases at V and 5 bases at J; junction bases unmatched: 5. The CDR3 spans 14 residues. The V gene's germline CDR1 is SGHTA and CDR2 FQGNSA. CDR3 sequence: CASSMDRGRDTQYF. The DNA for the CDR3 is TGTGCCAGCAGCATGGACAGGGGCCGAGATACGCAGTATTTT.

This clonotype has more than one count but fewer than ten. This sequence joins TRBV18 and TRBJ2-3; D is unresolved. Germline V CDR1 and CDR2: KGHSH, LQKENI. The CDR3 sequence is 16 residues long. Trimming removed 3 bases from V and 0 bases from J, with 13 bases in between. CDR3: CASSPDTDLSTDTQYF. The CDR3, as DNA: TGTGCCAGCTCACCTGATACAGATTTAAGCACAGATACGCAGTATTTT.

Here the CDR3 DNA reads TGTGCCATCAGTCCCCACACAGATACGCAGTATTTT. The encoded protein is CAISPHTDTQYF. J is TRBJ2-3 and V is TRBV10-3; D is undetermined. CDR3 size: 12 residues. The germline CDR1 and CDR2 sequences are ENHRY and SYGVKD. Trimming took off 5 bases at V and 2 bases at J, with 5 bases between the two ends.

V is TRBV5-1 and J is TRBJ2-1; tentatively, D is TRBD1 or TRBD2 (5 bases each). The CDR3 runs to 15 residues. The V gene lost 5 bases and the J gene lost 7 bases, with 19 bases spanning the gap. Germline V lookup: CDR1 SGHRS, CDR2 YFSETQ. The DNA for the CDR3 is TGCGCCAGCAGTGTTCCCGGGACCCCAGGTAATGAGCAGTTCTTC. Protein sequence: CASSVPGTPGNEQFF. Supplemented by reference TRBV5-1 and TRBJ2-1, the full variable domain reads KAGVTQTPRYLIKTRGQQVTLSCSPISGHRSVSWYQQTPGQGLQFLFEYFSETQRNKGNFPGRFSGRQFSNSRSEMNVSTLELGDSALYLCASSVPGTPGNEQFFGPGTRLTVL.

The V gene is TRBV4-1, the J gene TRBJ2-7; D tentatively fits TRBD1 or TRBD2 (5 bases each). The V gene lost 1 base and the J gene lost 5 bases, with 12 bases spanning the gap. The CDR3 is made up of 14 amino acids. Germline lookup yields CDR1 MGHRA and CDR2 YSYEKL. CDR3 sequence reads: CASSQGGIWHEQYF. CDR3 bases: TGCGCCAGCAGCCAAGGGGGGATTTGGCACGAGCAGTACTTC.

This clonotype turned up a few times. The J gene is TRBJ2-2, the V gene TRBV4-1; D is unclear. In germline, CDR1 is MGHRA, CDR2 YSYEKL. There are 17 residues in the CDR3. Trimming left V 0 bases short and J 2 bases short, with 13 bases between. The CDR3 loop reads CASSQDIATHNTGELFF. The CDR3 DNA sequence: TGCGCCAGCAGCCAAGATATTGCGACTCACAACACCGGGGAGCTGTTTTTT.

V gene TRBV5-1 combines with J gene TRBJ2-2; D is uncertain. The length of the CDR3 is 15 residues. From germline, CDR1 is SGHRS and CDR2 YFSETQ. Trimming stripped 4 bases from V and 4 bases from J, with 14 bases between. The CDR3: CASSDQPSTTGELFF. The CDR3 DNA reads TGCGCCAGCAGCGACCAGCCCAGCACCACCGGGGAGCTGTTTTTT.

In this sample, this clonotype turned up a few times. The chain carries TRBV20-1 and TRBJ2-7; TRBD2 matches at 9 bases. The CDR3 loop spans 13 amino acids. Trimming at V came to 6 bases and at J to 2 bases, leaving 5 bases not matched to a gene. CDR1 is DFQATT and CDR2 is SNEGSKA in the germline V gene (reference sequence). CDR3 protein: CSASTSGPYEQYF. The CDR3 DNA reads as TGCAGTGCCAGCACTAGCGGGCCCTACGAGCAGTACTTC.